A selection of T cell receptor beta chains follows, all from one sample in a study of blood T cells in healthy people across ages. TCRdb reprocessed the 5' RACE reads with MiXCR, giving one entry per CDR3 protein. The sample carries over 1,500,000 distinct CDR3 sequences, 35% to 50% recorded once. Sequencing was carried out using blood. The receptors here all came from a human donor in good health. Both conserved end residues are part of each CDR3. Fields, in order: J gene, V gene, D gene, clone size, CDR3 DNA, CDR3 protein. D genes are given only for firm matches. For some rows the clone size is stated as once, few or many, or as a class when expanded; others skip it.

TRBJ2-3,TRBV20-1,.,few,TGCAGTGCTTCCTGGACTACCACAGATACGCAGTATTTT,CSASWTTTDTQYF
TRBJ1-2,TRBV21-1,.,once,TGTGCCAGCATTTCACAGGGGGACTCCCAAGACTACACCTTC,CASISQGDSQDYTF
TRBJ2-7,TRBV5-6,.,few,TGTGCCAGCAGGTTAGGACGGGGTTCCTACGAGCAGTACTTC,CASRLGRGSYEQYF
TRBJ1-3,TRBV20-1,TRBD1,.,TGCAGTGCTGACCGAGGCAGGGGGAGAAGGTCTGGAAACACCATATATTTT,CSADRGRGRRSGNTIYF
TRBJ1-5,TRBV5-1,.,.,TGCGCCAGCAGCACCGGACCGGGGAGGAATCAGCCCCAGCATTTT,CASSTGPGRNQPQHF
TRBJ2-5,TRBV20-1,TRBD2,.,TGCAGTGCTAGCTCGACTAGCGGGGGGCTAAACCAAGAGACCCAGTACTTC,CSASSTSGGLNQETQYF
TRBJ2-5,TRBV5-1,TRBD1,many,TGCGCCAGCAGCTCGACCGGGACAGCCCAAGAGACCCAGTACTTC,CASSSTGTAQETQYF
TRBJ1-2,TRBV10-3,.,.,TGTGCCATCAGCCAGGAAGGTGGCTACACCTTC,CAISQEGGYTF
TRBJ2-3,TRBV12-3/TRBV12-4,TRBD2,few,TGTGCCAGCGCAGAGCGGGGTGGCGATACGCAGTATTTT,CASAERGGDTQYF
TRBJ2-3,TRBV2,.,.,TGTGCCAGCATCTATGTCATCACAGATACGCAGTATTTT,CASIYVITDTQYF
TRBJ1-1,TRBV12-3/TRBV12-4,.,.,TGTGCCAGCAGTACATCGTCCGAATTAACAGTGAACACTGAAGCTTTCTTT,CASSTSSELTVNTEAFF
TRBJ2-1,TRBV28,.,few,TGTGCCAGCAGTTTATCAACGCCGACCTACAATGAGCAGTTCTTC,CASSLSTPTYNEQFF